This TCR beta chain was obtained from a study of memory CD4+ T cells and cytomegalovirus serostatus (dated by TCRdb to about 2019). Regarding the research as a whole: The cohort comprised 33 healthy Belgian adults, 9 CMV seropositive and about 25 CMV seronegative. CD4+ memory TCRbeta repertoires of a Belgian cohort with known cytomegalovirus serostatus were sequenced in order to replicate a published TCR-based CMV serostatus classifier.

Genomic DNA was extracted from sorted cells with the Quick-DNA Microprep Kit. Amplification of TCRbeta DNA was done with the immunoSEQ hsTCRbeta kit, following the protocol from the manufacturer. TCRbeta libraries were sequenced on an Illumina MiSeq instrument. The authors' analysis ran thus. Removing out-of-frame sequences left 2,204,828 distinct TCRbeta sequences, an average of about 67,000 per individual. Each individual was scored by the count of fewer than 200 previously reported CMV-associated TCRbeta sequences and the total productive distinct TCRbeta count. A beta-binomial model was reimplemented in Python, and scikit-learn random forests with default parameters were trained on US cohort data. On the Belgian cohort, classifier performance was reported as the median AUC, along with percentile confidence intervals, across 10,000 bootstrap iterations. Held by TCRdb, this immuneACCESS table contains in-frame sequences only and omits some clones. Under half of the omission traces to an unresolved V gene where checked; the cause of the rest is unknown. V and J calls and clone size are given by that table; D and trimming were obtained from the DNA. The sample contains about 56,000 clones, about 80% of them found a single time. Jointly, the top ten make up about 2.6% of the sample.

V loses 6 bases of germline sequence and J loses 7 bases, and the interval between the two ends is 14 bases. CDR1 and CDR2 (MDHEN, SYDVKM) derive from the germline V gene. The CDR3 runs 13 residues from the cysteine to the phenylalanine. Here the CDR3 DNA is all that survives: 39 bases in frame from base 1. Here is what the overall study found, with its caveats: Among the 160 or so previously reported CMV-associated TCRbeta sequences, 65 to 85 showed up in the CD4+ memory repertoires, with each one found in between one and five individuals. On the Belgian cohort, the classifier built on the original framework reached a median bootstrapped AUC of approximately 0.95, with a 95% CI of 0.76-1.00. For predicting CMV serostatus, the median bootstrapped AUC was about 0.94 using the original framework and less than 0.93 using a US-trained random forest. Only CD4+CD45RO+ memory cells were sequenced, in contrast to the original study, which included naive and memory CD4+ and CD8+ populations. The results were read as suggesting that the CMV-associated TCR signature is, for the most part, present in the CD4+ memory repertoire.

Note on this clone: There is no known antigen for this receptor. No quality values exist for individual bases; no much larger clone is one base distant.

Single viable CD3+CD4+CD8-CD45RO+ cells were sorted as memory CD4+ T cells on a FACSAria II. To determine CMV serostatus, a Roche Elecsys assay was used that detects serum IgG against CMV pp150, pp28, p38 and p52. After thawing, total CD4+ T cells were enriched by positive selection with CD4 magnetic microbeads. Samples originated from another study that specifically interrogated the CD4+ T cell memory repertoire. Peripheral blood mononuclear cells were isolated and cryopreserved following standard operating procedures; serum was stored at -80 °C. The staining relied on CD3-PerCP (BW264/56), CD4-APC (RPA-T4), CD45RO-PE (UCHT1) and CD8-Pacific Orange (3B5) antibodies, and Sytox blue was used to exclude non-viable cells.

This sequence was found in an adult in good health and CMV-seropositive. The chain employs TRBV28 and TRBJ2-3; the D element might be TRBD1 or TRBD2, as each aligns at 5 bases. The sequenced sample consisted of memory CD4+ T cells from blood. The DNA reads TGTGCCAGCAGAGGGACGCTCCGAAATACGCAGTATTTT. Its protein reads: CASRGTLRNTQYF.